The entry below describes one TCR beta chain. TCRdb's table, derived via immunoSEQ multiplex PCR, lists solely in-frame clones and lacks some. The sample has about 280,000 clones, roughly 86% seen once. This sample is part of a study of blood T cell repertoires in COVID-19. On the study more broadly: The cDNA or gDNA used as material had been derived from T cells, B-cell-depleted T cells, or PBMCs.

For recovered donors of Cohort 3, there were two negative PCRs, clearance, or symptom resolution. The sample taken for sequencing was PBMCs or T cells enriched from blood (not recorded which). The TCR originated in a woman under 40 who had recovered from COVID-19.

The CDR3 sequence is CSVDLGRSGNTIYF. The CDR3 region has the DNA TGCAGCGTTGACCTGGGGCGCTCTGGAAACACCATATATTTT. The rearrangement joins TRBV29-1 to TRBJ1-3; D is perhaps TRBD1 (5 bases). There are 14 residues in the CDR3. Per germline, CDR1 SQVTM and CDR2 ANQGSEA. Trimming took 3 bases from V and 0 from J, leaving 9 bases between them.